This T cell receptor (beta chain) was obtained from a study of Ad26.COV2.S vaccination and SARS-CoV-2 variants (dated by TCRdb to the early 2020s). About the full investigation: Vaccine-arm donors were drawn from COV1001, a multicentre, randomized, double-blind, placebo-controlled phase I-IIa trial of Ad26.COV2.S in healthy adults. Trial participants were randomized into five groups of five: low-dose or high-dose Ad26.COV2.S given once or twice, or placebo on both occasions. The TCR-sequenced set comprised about 32 samples: around 20 Ad26.COV2.S vaccine recipients, 5 placebo recipients and 8 SARS-CoV-2 convalescent individuals. Blinding of investigators to trial group allocation was maintained during experiments and outcome assessment. The specificity and breadth of SARS-CoV-2-reactive T cell receptors after Ad26.COV2.S vaccination were assessed by TCRbeta repertoire sequencing. Ad26.COV2.S was administered intramuscularly at a dose of 5x10^10 or 1x10^11 viral particles, either as one shot or as two shots given 56 days apart.

What the authors observed across the whole study: The study lacked the statistical power to compare responses across vaccine doses or regimens. After vaccination, spike-specific CD8+ and CD4+ T cell responses were reported to show substantial breadth. The authors noted that total T cell responses may have been underestimated by the TCR breadth and depth analyses. Non-spike TCR breadth was comparable between vaccine and placebo recipients, consistent with the vaccine containing only spike. Spike-specific TCR breadth was higher in Ad26.COV2.S recipients than in placebo recipients (P = 0.0014).

CDR1 SGDLS and CDR2 YYNGEE are derived from the germline V gene. The CDR3 runs 16 residues from the cysteine to the phenylalanine. Only the CDR3 part of the read is kept: 48 bases, read in frame from the first base. After removal of 0 bases from V and 0 bases from J, the junction retains 6 bases not matched to a gene. Read against the paper, the sample's treatment or condition label means: around 19 received Ad26.COV2.S at low or high dose, single or two shots; 5 received placebo; per-sample allocation not given. Repertoires of vaccine and placebo recipients were sequenced from samples taken on day 63 after the first injection. In Cohort 1b, about 25 adults aged 18-55 years were enrolled at a single site in Boston, USA, between 29 July and 7 August 2020. Ad26.COV2.S was a replication-incompetent adenovirus type 26 vector that expressed a prefusion-stabilized SARS-CoV-2 spike protein derived from the original Wuhan strain.

The immunoSEQ Assay was used to sequence TCRbeta CDR3 regions. After extraction, genomic DNA underwent amplification by bias-controlled multiplex PCR, followed by high-throughput sequencing. The original methods were these. To quantify the absolute abundance of every unique TCRbeta CDR3 region, sequences were collapsed and filtered. Usable DNA was measured by amplifying reference genes present in all nucleated cells, and TCRbeta template counts were normalized to that usable DNA to estimate T cell fraction. Repertoire TCRs were annotated as SARS-CoV-2-specific when V gene, CDR3 amino acid sequence and J gene were exactly matched to a known reactive TCR set. The reference SARS-CoV-2 TCR set came from MIRA and was filtered for enrichment in COVID-19-positive ImmuneCODE repertoires, removing public or cross-reactive TCRs. Using the MIRA antigens, annotated TCRs were further analysed by specific ORF or by position within an ORF. Breadth was defined as the number of annotated unique rearrangements divided by the total number of unique productive rearrangements, and depth was defined as the summed frequency of the annotated unique rearrangements. Two-sided Wilcoxon rank-sum tests were applied when comparing TCR breadth between groups. TCRdb retrieved this table from immuneACCESS and kept in-frame rearrangements only. Not all clones are present; in checked studies, unresolved V genes account for under half, and no reason is known for the remainder. That table furnishes V, J and clone size, whereas the DNA furnished D and trimming. This sample holds roughly 500,000 clones; around nine tenths were observed only once. Jointly, the top ten make up roughly 12% of the sample.

This clone was seen a single time. Its antigen is still unknown. No base quality values were provided; no much bigger clone lies one nucleotide off. This receptor was obtained from a person between 18 and 65 years old who received the Ad26.COV2.S COVID-19 vaccine or a placebo. The sequence is built from TRBV9 and TRBJ2-7; TRBD2 fits 7 bases in the junction. Sequenced here: peripheral blood, sampled in a trial of Ad26.COV2.S vaccine versus placebo. The CDR3 protein: CASSVDAGASSYEQYF. The DNA reads TGTGCCAGCAGCGTAGATGCGGGAGCGTCCTCCTACGAGCAGTACTTC.